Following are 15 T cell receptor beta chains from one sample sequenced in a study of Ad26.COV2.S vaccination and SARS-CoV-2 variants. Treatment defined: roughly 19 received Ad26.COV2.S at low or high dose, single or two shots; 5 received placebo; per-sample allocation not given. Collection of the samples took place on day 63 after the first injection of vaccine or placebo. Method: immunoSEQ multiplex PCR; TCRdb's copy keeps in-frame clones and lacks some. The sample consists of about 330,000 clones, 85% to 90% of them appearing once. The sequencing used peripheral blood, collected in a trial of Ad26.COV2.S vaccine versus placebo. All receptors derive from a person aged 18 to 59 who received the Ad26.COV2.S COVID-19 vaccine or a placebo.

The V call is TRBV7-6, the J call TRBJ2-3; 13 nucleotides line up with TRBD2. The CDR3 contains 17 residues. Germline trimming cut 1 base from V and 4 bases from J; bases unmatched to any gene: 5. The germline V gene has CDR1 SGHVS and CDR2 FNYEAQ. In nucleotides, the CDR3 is TGTGCCAGCAGCTTAGGCCTCGGACTAGCGGGAGCAGATACGCAGTATTTT. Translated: CASSLGLGLAGADTQYF.

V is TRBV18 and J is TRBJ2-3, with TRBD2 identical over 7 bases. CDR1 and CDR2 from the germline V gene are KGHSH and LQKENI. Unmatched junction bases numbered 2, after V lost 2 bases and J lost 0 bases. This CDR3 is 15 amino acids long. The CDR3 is CASSPISGSTDTQYF. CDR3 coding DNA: TGTGCCAGCTCACCAATTAGCGGGAGCACAGATACGCAGTATTTT.

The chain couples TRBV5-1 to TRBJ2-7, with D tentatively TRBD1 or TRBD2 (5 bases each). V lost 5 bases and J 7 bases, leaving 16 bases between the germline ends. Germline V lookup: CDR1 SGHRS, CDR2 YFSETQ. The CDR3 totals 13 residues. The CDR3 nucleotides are TGCGCCAGCAGGTTGAACGGGGACGGGGAGCAGTACTTC. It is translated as CASRLNGDGEQYF.

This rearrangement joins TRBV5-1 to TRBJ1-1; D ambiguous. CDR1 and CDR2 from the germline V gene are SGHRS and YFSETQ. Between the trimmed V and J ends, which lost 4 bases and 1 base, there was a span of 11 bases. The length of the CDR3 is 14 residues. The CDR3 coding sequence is TGCGCCAGCAGCCCTTATACCTCGAACACTGAAGCTTTCTTT. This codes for CASSPYTSNTEAFF.

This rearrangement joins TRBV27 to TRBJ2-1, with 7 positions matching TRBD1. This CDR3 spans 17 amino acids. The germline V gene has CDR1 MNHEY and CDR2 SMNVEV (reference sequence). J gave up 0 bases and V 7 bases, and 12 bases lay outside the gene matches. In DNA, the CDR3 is TGTGCCAGCAAAATATTTCAGGGGGACAGCTCCTACAATGAGCAGTTCTTC. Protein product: CASKIFQGDSSYNEQFF.

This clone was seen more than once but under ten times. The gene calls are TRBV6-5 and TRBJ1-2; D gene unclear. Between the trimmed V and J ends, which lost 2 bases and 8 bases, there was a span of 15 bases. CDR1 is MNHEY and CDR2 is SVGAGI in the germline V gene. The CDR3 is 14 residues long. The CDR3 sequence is CASSYDDKVRGYTF. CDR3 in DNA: TGTGCCAGCAGTTACGACGACAAAGTCAGAGGCTACACCTTC.

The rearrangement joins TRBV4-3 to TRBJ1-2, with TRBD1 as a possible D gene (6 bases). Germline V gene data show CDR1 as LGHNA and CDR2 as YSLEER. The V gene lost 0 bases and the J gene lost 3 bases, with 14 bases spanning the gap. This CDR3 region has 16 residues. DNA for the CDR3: TGCGCCAGCAGCCAAGATGGGGGCGTTAATTACTATGGCTACACCTTC. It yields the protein CASSQDGGVNYYGYTF.

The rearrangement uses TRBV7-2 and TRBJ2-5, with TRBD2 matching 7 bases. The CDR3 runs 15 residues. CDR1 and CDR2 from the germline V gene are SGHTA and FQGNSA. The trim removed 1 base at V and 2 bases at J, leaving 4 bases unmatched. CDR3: CASSLGGLHQETQYF. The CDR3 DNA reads TGTGCCAGCAGCTTAGGGGGACTACATCAAGAGACCCAGTACTTC.

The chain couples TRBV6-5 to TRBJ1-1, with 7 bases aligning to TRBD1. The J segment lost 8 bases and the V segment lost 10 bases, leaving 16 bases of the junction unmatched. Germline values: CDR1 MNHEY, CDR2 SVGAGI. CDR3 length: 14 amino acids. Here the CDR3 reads CATLYRGGVPEAFF. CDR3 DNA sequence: TGTGCCACTTTATACAGGGGCGGGGTTCCCGAAGCTTTCTTT.

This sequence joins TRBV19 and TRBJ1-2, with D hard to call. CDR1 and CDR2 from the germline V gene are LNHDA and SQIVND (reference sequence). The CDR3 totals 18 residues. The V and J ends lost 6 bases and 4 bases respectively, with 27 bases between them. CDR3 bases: TGTGCCAGTAGCCTTGGCCGTCAGTACGGGGTCCTTAGCTATGGCTACACCTTC. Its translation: CASSLGRQYGVLSYGYTF.

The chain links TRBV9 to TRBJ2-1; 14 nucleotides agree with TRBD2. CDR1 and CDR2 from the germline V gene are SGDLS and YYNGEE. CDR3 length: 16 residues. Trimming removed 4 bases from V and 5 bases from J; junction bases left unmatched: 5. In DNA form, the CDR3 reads TGTGCCAGCAGCCCGGGGACTAGCGGGAGTGACAATGAGCAGTTCTTC. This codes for CASSPGTSGSDNEQFF.

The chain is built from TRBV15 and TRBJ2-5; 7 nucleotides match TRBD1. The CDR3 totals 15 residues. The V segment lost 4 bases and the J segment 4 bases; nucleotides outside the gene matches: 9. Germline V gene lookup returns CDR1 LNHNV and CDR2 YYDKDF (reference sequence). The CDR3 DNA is TGTGCCACCAGCACCGGGACAGCGGTAGGAGAGACCCAGTACTTC. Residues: CATSTGTAVGETQYF.

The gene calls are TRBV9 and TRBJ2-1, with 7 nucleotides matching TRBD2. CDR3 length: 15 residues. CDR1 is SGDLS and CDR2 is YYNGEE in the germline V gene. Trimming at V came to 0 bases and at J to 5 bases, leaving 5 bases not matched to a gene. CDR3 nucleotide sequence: TGTGCCAGCAGCGTAGGGGGCGGGGGAAACAATGAGCAGTTCTTC. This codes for CASSVGGGGNNEQFF. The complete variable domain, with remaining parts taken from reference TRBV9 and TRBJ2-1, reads DSGVTQTPKHLITATGQRVTLRCSPRSGDLSVYWYQQSLDQGLQFLIQYYNGEERAKGNILERFSAQQFPDLHSELNLSSLELGDSALYFCASSVGGGGNNEQFFGPGTRLTVL.

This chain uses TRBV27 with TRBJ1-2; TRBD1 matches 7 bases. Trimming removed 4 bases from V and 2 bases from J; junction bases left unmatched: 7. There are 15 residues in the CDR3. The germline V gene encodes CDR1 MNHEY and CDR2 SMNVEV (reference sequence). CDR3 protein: CASSSTGYGNYGYTF. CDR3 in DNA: TGTGCCAGCAGTTCGACAGGGTATGGAAACTATGGCTACACCTTC.

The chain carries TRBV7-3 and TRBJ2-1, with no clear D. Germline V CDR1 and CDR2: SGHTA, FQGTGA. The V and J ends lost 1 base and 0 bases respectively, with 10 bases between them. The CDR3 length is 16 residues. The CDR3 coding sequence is TGTGCCAGCAGCTTAATGAGATCTAGCTCCTACAATGAGCAGTTCTTC. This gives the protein CASSLMRSSSYNEQFF.